Here is one T cell receptor beta chain with its context. Treatment reported: 19 received Ad26.COV2.S at low or high dose, single or two shots; several received placebo; per-sample allocation not given. Samples analyzed were those drawn on day 63 after the first vaccine or placebo injection. The data are from a study of Ad26.COV2.S vaccination and SARS-CoV-2 variants. Across the whole study: Intramuscular Ad26.COV2.S at 5x10^10 or 1x10^11 viral particles.

TCRdb's table, derived via immunoSEQ multiplex PCR, lists solely in-frame clones and lacks some. Found here are 320,000 or so clones, almost 90% of them singletons; the top ten hold around 5.5%. Germline V gene lookup returns CDR1 KGHDR and CDR2 SFDVKD. V was clipped by 1 base and J by 9 bases, with 9 bases between them. The CDR3 runs 13 residues. Specimen: peripheral blood, collected in a trial of Ad26.COV2.S vaccine versus placebo. V is TRBV24-1 and J is TRBJ2-1, with D maybe TRBD2 (6 bases). This receptor was identified in a person between 18 and 65 years old who received the Ad26.COV2.S COVID-19 vaccine or a placebo. CDR3 in DNA: TGTGCCACCAGTGATTTTAGGGGAGGTGAGCAGTTCTTC. Translation gives CATSDFRGGEQFF.